The rows below give T cell receptor beta chains drawn from one sample of a study of T cells in Graves' hyperthyroidism and ophthalmopathy. TCRdb passed the multiplex PCR reads through MiXCR, listing each CDR3 protein once. The table shows hundreds of thousands of distinct CDR3 sequences, with roughly a fifth occurring only once. Sequenced input: blood. The source of these receptors is a man aged 50 to 60 with Graves' ophthalmopathy. The CDR3 runs from the conserved cysteine through the conserved F or W. The order of the fields is D gene, clone size, CDR3 length, J gene, V gene, CDR3 protein, CDR3 DNA. D genes are given only for firm matches. Clone size is not always given. Where it is, it says once, few, many or a class for expanded clones.

D gene: TRBD1; clone size: few; CDR3 length: 15; J gene: TRBJ2-7; V gene: TRBV9; CDR3 protein: CASSPPPGTENEQYF; CDR3 DNA: TGTGCCAGCAGCCCCCCCCCCGGGACAGAGAACGAGCAGTACTTC
D gene: TRBD2; clone size: many; CDR3 length: 14; J gene: TRBJ2-7; V gene: TRBV11-2; CDR3 protein: CASSLEGSGIQRNF; CDR3 DNA: TGTGCCAGCAGCTTAGAGGGAAGCGGGATCCAGAGAAACTTC
D gene: NA; clone size: many; CDR3 length: 14; J gene: TRBJ2-5; V gene: TRBV18; CDR3 protein: CASSRTGIQETQYF; CDR3 DNA: TGTGCCAGCTCACGTACAGGTATCCAAGAGACCCAGTACTTC
D gene: NA; clone size: many; CDR3 length: 13; J gene: TRBJ1-2; V gene: TRBV11-2; CDR3 protein: CASSQPGGLALTF; CDR3 DNA: TGTGCCAGCAGCCAGCCCGGGGGGCTAGCCCTCACCTTC
D gene: TRBD1; clone size: few; CDR3 length: 17; J gene: TRBJ2-2; V gene: TRBV14; CDR3 protein: CASSHHWTGVGTGELFF; CDR3 DNA: TGTGCCAGCAGCCACCACTGGACAGGGGTCGGCACGGGGGAGCTGTTTTTT
D gene: TRBD2; clone size: few; CDR3 length: 14; J gene: TRBJ2-7; V gene: TRBV20-1; CDR3 protein: CSALSGGSGDEQYF; CDR3 DNA: TGCAGTGCCCTGAGCGGGGGGTCAGGGGACGAGCAGTACTTC
D gene: NA; clone size: NA; CDR3 length: 13; J gene: TRBJ2-2; V gene: TRBV24-1; CDR3 protein: CATTGGQAGELFF; CDR3 DNA: TGTGCCACCACGGGGGGACAAGCCGGGGAGCTGTTTTTT
D gene: NA; clone size: many; CDR3 length: 14; J gene: TRBJ1-5; V gene: TRBV28; CDR3 protein: CASRTPLGNQPQHF; CDR3 DNA: TGTGCCAGCAGGACCCCCTTAGGCAATCAGCCCCAGCATTTT
D gene: TRBD2; clone size: many; CDR3 length: 16; J gene: TRBJ2-3; V gene: TRBV2; CDR3 protein: CASSERKTSGRDTQYF; CDR3 DNA: TGTGCCAGCAGTGAAAGAAAGACTAGCGGGCGGGATACGCAGTATTTT
D gene: NA; clone size: NA; CDR3 length: 12; J gene: TRBJ2-1; V gene: TRBV20-1; CDR3 protein: CSAGRRADEQFF; CDR3 DNA: TGCAGTGCTGGCCGAAGGGCCGATGAGCAGTTCTTC
D gene: TRBD2; clone size: few; CDR3 length: 15; J gene: TRBJ2-7; V gene: TRBV7-8; CDR3 protein: CASSLGSSGLYEQYF; CDR3 DNA: TGTGCCAGCAGCTTAGGATCTAGCGGGCTCTACGAGCAGTACTTC
D gene: NA; clone size: NA; CDR3 length: 15; J gene: TRBJ2-1; V gene: TRBV10-2; CDR3 protein: CASKVGGDRYNEQFF; CDR3 DNA: TGCGCCAGCAAGGTCGGCGGCGACCGGTACAATGAGCAGTTCTTC
D gene: NA; clone size: NA; CDR3 length: 14; J gene: TRBJ2-3; V gene: TRBV6-2/TRBV6-3; CDR3 protein: CASRSGGEADTQYF; CDR3 DNA: TGTGCCAGCAGATCAGGGGGGGAGGCAGATACGCAGTATTTT
D gene: NA; clone size: NA; CDR3 length: 15; J gene: TRBJ1-1; V gene: TRBV5-8; CDR3 protein: CASSFSWGEDTEAFF; CDR3 DNA: TGTGCCAGCAGCTTTTCTTGGGGGGAGGACACTGAAGCTTTCTTT
D gene: TRBD1; clone size: NA; CDR3 length: 14; J gene: TRBJ1-5; V gene: TRBV13; CDR3 protein: CASSLQGVGQPQHF; CDR3 DNA: TGTGCCAGCAGCCTACAGGGGGTAGGGCAGCCCCAGCATTTT
D gene: NA; clone size: NA; CDR3 length: 15; J gene: TRBJ1-1; V gene: TRBV30; CDR3 protein: CAWSVIATLNTEAFF; CDR3 DNA: TGTGCCTGGAGTGTAATCGCGACTTTGAACACTGAAGCTTTCTTT
D gene: NA; clone size: many; CDR3 length: 14; J gene: TRBJ2-3; V gene: TRBV28; CDR3 protein: CASSPFTYTDTQYF; CDR3 DNA: TGTGCCAGCAGCCCCTTCACTTACACAGATACGCAGTATTTT
D gene: NA; clone size: NA; CDR3 length: 13; J gene: TRBJ2-7; V gene: TRBV5-1; CDR3 protein: CASSSSMGYEQYF; CDR3 DNA: TGCGCCAGCAGCTCCTCGATGGGCTACGAGCAGTACTTC
D gene: NA; clone size: many; CDR3 length: 12; J gene: TRBJ1-2; V gene: TRBV28; CDR3 protein: CASSLVKNGYTF; CDR3 DNA: TGTGCCAGCAGTTTAGTGAAAAATGGCTACACCTTC
D gene: NA; clone size: many; CDR3 length: 14; J gene: TRBJ2-5; V gene: TRBV11-3; CDR3 protein: CASSSWTDQETQYF; CDR3 DNA: TGTGCCAGCAGCTCATGGACAGACCAAGAGACCCAGTACTTC
D gene: TRBD1; clone size: many; CDR3 length: 12; J gene: TRBJ1-1; V gene: TRBV20-1; CDR3 protein: CSASRGTTEAFF; CDR3 DNA: TGCAGTGCTTCCAGGGGGACCACTGAAGCTTTCTTT
D gene: NA; clone size: NA; CDR3 length: 13; J gene: TRBJ2-7; V gene: TRBV19; CDR3 protein: CASRVRESYEQYF; CDR3 DNA: TGTGCCAGTAGGGTGCGGGAATCCTACGAGCAGTACTTC
D gene: TRBD1; clone size: NA; CDR3 length: 15; J gene: TRBJ2-5; V gene: TRBV9; CDR3 protein: CASSAGQGYPETQYF; CDR3 DNA: TGTGCCAGCAGCGCGGGACAGGGGTATCCAGAGACCCAGTACTTC
D gene: TRBD2; clone size: few; CDR3 length: 15; J gene: TRBJ2-1; V gene: TRBV19; CDR3 protein: CASSAGTSGNNEQFF; CDR3 DNA: TGTGCCAGTAGCGCCGGGACTAGCGGCAACAATGAGCAGTTCTTC
D gene: NA; clone size: many; CDR3 length: 14; J gene: TRBJ2-7; V gene: TRBV7-3; CDR3 protein: CASSPTGTNYEQYF; CDR3 DNA: TGTGCCAGCAGCCCTACCGGGACCAACTACGAGCAGTACTTC
D gene: TRBD2; clone size: many; CDR3 length: 14; J gene: TRBJ2-5; V gene: TRBV24-1; CDR3 protein: CATSAGGKQETQYF; CDR3 DNA: TGTGCCACCAGTGCGGGGGGGAAACAAGAGACCCAGTACTTC
D gene: NA; clone size: few; CDR3 length: 12; J gene: TRBJ1-1; V gene: TRBV30; CDR3 protein: CALLSQTTEAFF; CDR3 DNA: TGTGCCTTACTCTCGCAGACCACTGAAGCTTTCTTT
D gene: TRBD1; clone size: NA; CDR3 length: 14; J gene: TRBJ1-2; V gene: TRBV20-1; CDR3 protein: CSARGGQNNYGYTF; CDR3 DNA: TGCAGTGCGAGGGGGGGACAGAATAACTATGGCTACACCTTC
D gene: NA; clone size: few; CDR3 length: 14; J gene: TRBJ2-2; V gene: TRBV12-3/TRBV12-4; CDR3 protein: CASRRLANTGELFF; CDR3 DNA: TGTGCCAGCAGGAGACTAGCGAACACCGGGGAGCTGTTTTTT
D gene: NA; clone size: many; CDR3 length: 15; J gene: TRBJ1-1; V gene: TRBV24-1; CDR3 protein: CATSESGRMNTEAFF; CDR3 DNA: TGTGCCACCAGTGAGTCGGGACGGATGAACACTGAAGCTTTCTTT
D gene: NA; clone size: many; CDR3 length: 12; J gene: TRBJ2-7; V gene: TRBV30; CDR3 protein: CAWSVPGYEQYF; CDR3 DNA: TGTGCCTGGAGTGTACCCGGGTACGAGCAGTACTTC
D gene: NA; clone size: few; CDR3 length: 13; J gene: TRBJ1-1; V gene: TRBV19; CDR3 protein: CATYGDGNTEAFF; CDR3 DNA: TGTGCCACTTACGGGGACGGGAACACTGAAGCTTTCTTT
D gene: TRBD1; clone size: NA; CDR3 length: 15; J gene: TRBJ2-7; V gene: TRBV5-5; CDR3 protein: CASSQAPGGAYEQYF; CDR3 DNA: TGCGCCAGCAGCCAAGCTCCAGGGGGAGCCTACGAGCAGTACTTC
D gene: NA; clone size: many; CDR3 length: 15; J gene: TRBJ2-7; V gene: TRBV7-3; CDR3 protein: CASSTPIGSSYEQYF; CDR3 DNA: TGTGCCAGCAGCACCCCGATCGGGAGCTCCTACGAGCAGTACTTC
D gene: TRBD1; clone size: NA; CDR3 length: 14; J gene: TRBJ2-1; V gene: TRBV20-1; CDR3 protein: CSATMDRGYNEQFF; CDR3 DNA: TGCAGTGCCACCATGGACAGGGGGTACAATGAGCAGTTCTTC
D gene: TRBD1; clone size: many; CDR3 length: 14; J gene: TRBJ2-7; V gene: TRBV11-2; CDR3 protein: CASSLDRANYEQYF; CDR3 DNA: TGTGCCAGCAGCCTTGACAGGGCGAACTACGAGCAGTACTTC
D gene: NA; clone size: NA; CDR3 length: 13; J gene: TRBJ1-1; V gene: TRBV7-7; CDR3 protein: CASSLTFNTEAFF; CDR3 DNA: TGTGCTAGCAGCTTAACGTTTAACACTGAAGCTTTCTTT
D gene: NA; clone size: many; CDR3 length: 15; J gene: TRBJ2-7; V gene: TRBV12-3/TRBV12-4; CDR3 protein: CASRMGGTGPAEQYF; CDR3 DNA: TGTGCCAGCAGAATGGGAGGGACAGGTCCTGCCGAGCAGTACTTC
D gene: TRBD1; clone size: few; CDR3 length: 13; J gene: TRBJ2-5; V gene: TRBV7-6; CDR3 protein: CASRRTGAETQYF; CDR3 DNA: TGTGCCAGCAGGAGGACAGGGGCGGAGACCCAGTACTTC
D gene: NA; clone size: NA; CDR3 length: 16; J gene: TRBJ2-7; V gene: TRBV3-1; CDR3 protein: CASSQDRRISKDEQYF; CDR3 DNA: TGTGCCAGCAGCCAAGATCGGAGGATCTCAAAGGACGAGCAGTACTTC
D gene: TRBD2; clone size: NA; CDR3 length: 15; J gene: TRBJ2-1; V gene: TRBV29-1; CDR3 protein: CSVGKTSGTYNEQFF; CDR3 DNA: TGCAGCGTTGGAAAGACTAGCGGAACCTACAATGAGCAGTTCTTC
D gene: TRBD2; clone size: few; CDR3 length: 13; J gene: TRBJ2-7; V gene: TRBV6-1; CDR3 protein: CASETSGSPEQYF; CDR3 DNA: TGTGCCAGCGAGACTAGCGGGAGTCCCGAGCAGTACTTC
D gene: TRBD1; clone size: few; CDR3 length: 17; J gene: TRBJ2-1; V gene: TRBV25-1; CDR3 protein: CASSVPWQGQGKDEQFF; CDR3 DNA: TGTGCCAGCAGTGTCCCTTGGCAGGGACAGGGTAAAGATGAGCAGTTCTTC
D gene: NA; clone size: few; CDR3 length: 14; J gene: TRBJ2-7; V gene: TRBV16; CDR3 protein: CASSQSLGSHEQYF; CDR3 DNA: TGTGCCAGCAGCCAATCTTTGGGTTCCCACGAGCAGTACTTC
D gene: NA; clone size: NA; CDR3 length: 17; J gene: TRBJ1-5; V gene: TRBV29-1; CDR3 protein: CSVSLVAGGGSNQPQHF; CDR3 DNA: TGCAGCGTTTCATTGGTGGCAGGCGGCGGTAGCAATCAGCCCCAGCATTTT
D gene: NA; clone size: NA; CDR3 length: 13; J gene: TRBJ1-5; V gene: TRBV10-3; CDR3 protein: CATSDLENQPQHF; CDR3 DNA: TGTGCCACCAGTGATTTGGAGAATCAGCCCCAGCATTTT
D gene: NA; clone size: many; CDR3 length: 14; J gene: TRBJ2-7; V gene: TRBV11-2; CDR3 protein: CASSLLWGSYEQYF; CDR3 DNA: TGTGCCAGCAGCTTACTCTGGGGTAGTTACGAGCAGTACTTC
D gene: TRBD1; clone size: few; CDR3 length: 14; J gene: TRBJ2-1; V gene: TRBV19; CDR3 protein: CASGRDRGKNEQFF; CDR3 DNA: TGTGCCAGTGGCCGGGACAGGGGGAAAAATGAGCAGTTCTTC
D gene: NA; clone size: NA; CDR3 length: 13; J gene: TRBJ1-5; V gene: TRBV5-1; CDR3 protein: CASRLYSNQPQHF; CDR3 DNA: TGCGCCAGTAGGCTGTATAGCAATCAGCCCCAGCATTTT
D gene: TRBD1; clone size: NA; CDR3 length: 18; J gene: TRBJ2-2; V gene: TRBV7-3; CDR3 protein: CASSPGYRGASNTGELFF; CDR3 DNA: TGTGCCAGCAGCCCCGGTTACAGGGGGGCCTCGAACACCGGGGAGCTGTTTTTT
D gene: TRBD2; clone size: NA; CDR3 length: 14; J gene: TRBJ2-1; V gene: TRBV7-9; CDR3 protein: CASVGTSGYNEQFF; CDR3 DNA: TGTGCCAGCGTCGGGACTAGCGGGTACAATGAGCAGTTCTTC
D gene: NA; clone size: few; CDR3 length: 12; J gene: TRBJ2-2; V gene: TRBV20-1; CDR3 protein: CSALQWTGELFF; CDR3 DNA: TGCAGTGCCCTACAATGGACTGGGGAGCTGTTTTTT
D gene: TRBD1; clone size: NA; CDR3 length: 15; J gene: TRBJ2-2; V gene: TRBV4-2; CDR3 protein: CASSQATTGAGELFF; CDR3 DNA: TGTGCCAGCAGCCAAGCAACCACAGGGGCCGGGGAGCTGTTTTTT